What follows are 9 T cell receptor beta chains derived from one specimen sequenced in a study of cytomegalovirus exposure and HLA in healthy donors. The study ran its PCR with 60 Vbeta and 13 Jbeta primers. Only in-frame clones appear in the TCRdb table, and some are missing; sequencing was by immunoSEQ multiplex PCR. The data hold around 200,000 clones, with about 75% observed a single time. The sample consisted of PBMCs. The receptor source for this set is a man younger than 35 in good health and CMV-seronegative.

The chain recombines TRBV7-3 with TRBJ2-7, with 7 positions matching TRBD1. Trimming cost V 5 bases and J 0 bases; bases outside gene matches: 7. The CDR3 has 15 residues. From germline, CDR1 is SGHTA and CDR2 FQGTGA. DNA of the CDR3: TGTGCCAGCAGCCCAGGGGGATCTTTCTCCTACGAGCAGTACTTC. Translation gives CASSPGGSFSYEQYF.

V gene TRBV5-6 combines with J gene TRBJ1-6; the match to TRBD1 covers 9 bases. The V segment lost 4 bases and the J segment 8 bases; nucleotides outside the gene matches: 10. CDR1 and CDR2 from the germline V gene are SGHDT and YYEEEE. CDR3 length equals 16 residues. The CDR3 reads CASSITRQGVYSPLHF. DNA for the CDR3: TGTGCCAGCAGCATTACGCGACAGGGGGTCTATTCACCCCTCCACTTT.

Comments on this clone: Compared with germline, one end of the junction differs, possibly owing to a read error. This chain uses TRBV2 with TRBJ2-3, with 11 nucleotides matching TRBD2. The CDR3 runs 18 residues. Germline V gene data show CDR1 as SNHLY and CDR2 as FYNNEI. The CDR3 bases are TGTGCCGGCAGTGTAAAGATTAGCGGGAGGGCCGGTGCAGATACGCAGTATTTT. Translation: CAGSVKISGRAGADTQYF.

The gene calls are TRBV10-1 and TRBJ1-1, with 9 bases fitting TRBD1. CDR1 and CDR2 (germline): WNHNN, SYGVQD (reference sequence). V gave up 6 bases and J gave up 3 bases; unmatched junction bases: 5. CDR3 length: 14 amino acids. CDR3 sequence (DNA): TGCGCCAGCAGGAAACAGGGGGCTGACACTGAAGCTTTCTTT. This translates into CASRKQGADTEAFF.

V gene TRBV7-3 combines with J gene TRBJ2-1; 9 bases line up with TRBD1. Unmatched junction bases numbered 6, after V lost 2 bases and J lost 7 bases. The CDR3 consists of 15 residues. Per germline, CDR1 SGHTA and CDR2 FQGTGA. The CDR3 reads CASSLPGTGLNEQFF. In DNA, the CDR3 is TGTGCCAGCAGCTTACCCGGGACAGGGTTGAATGAGCAGTTCTTC.

The chain joins TRBV6-1 to TRBJ1-1, with D perhaps TRBD1 (5 bases). This CDR3 spans 13 amino acids. Deletions cut 4 bases from V and 3 bases from J, with 9 bases between. Germline V gene sequence: CDR1 MNHNS, CDR2 SASEGT. The CDR3 DNA reads TGTGCCAGCAGTGTCCCAGGGTACACTGAAGCTTTCTTT. Residues: CASSVPGYTEAFF.

Only one count was recorded for this clone. The J gene is TRBJ2-3, the V gene TRBV5-1, with D tentatively TRBD1 (7 bases). Trimming left V 2 bases short and J 4 bases short, with 11 bases between. The CDR3 totals 14 residues. CDR1 is SGHRS and CDR2 is YFSETQ in the germline V gene. The CDR3 loop is CASSFGGGADTQYF. The DNA for the CDR3 is TGCGCCAGCAGCTTTGGAGGGGGCGCAGATACGCAGTATTTT.

This sequence joins TRBV6-6 and TRBJ1-1; no reliable D call. Trimming shortened V by 5 bases and J by 3 bases, and 16 bases separated the two germline ends. CDR3 length: 15 amino acids. Germline V gene sequence: CDR1 MNHNY, CDR2 SVGAGI (reference sequence). The DNA of the CDR3 is TGTGCCAGCAGTCTTTTGCTGGGGAGGGACACTGAAGCTTTCTTT. Translated, it gives CASSLLLGRDTEAFF.

V is TRBV2 and J is TRBJ1-2, with D maybe TRBD1 (5 bases). V was pared by 7 bases and J by 2 bases, with 17 bases between. Germline V CDR1 and CDR2: SNHLY, FYNNEI. The CDR3 is 15 residues long. The CDR3 DNA reads as TGTGCCAGCACCTCGGACACCTCGAGGAACTATGGCTACACCTTC. The encoded protein is CASTSDTSRNYGYTF. Full variable domain (remainder filled in from reference TRBV2 and TRBJ1-2): EPEVTQTPSHQVTQMGQEVILRCVPISNHLYFYWYRQILGQKVEFLVSFYNNEISEKSEIFDDQFSVERPDGSNFTLKIRSTKLEDSAMYFCASTSDTSRNYGYTFGSGTRLTVV.